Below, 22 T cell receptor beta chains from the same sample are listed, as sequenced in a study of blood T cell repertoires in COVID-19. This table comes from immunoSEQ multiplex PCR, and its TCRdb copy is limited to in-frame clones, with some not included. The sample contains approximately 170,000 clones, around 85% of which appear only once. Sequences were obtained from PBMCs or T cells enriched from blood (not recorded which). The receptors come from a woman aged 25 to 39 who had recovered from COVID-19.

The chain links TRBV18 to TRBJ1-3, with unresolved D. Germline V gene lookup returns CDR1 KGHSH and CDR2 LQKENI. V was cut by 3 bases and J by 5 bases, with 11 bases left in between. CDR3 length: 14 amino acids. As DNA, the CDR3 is TGTGCCAGCTCACCTTCGGAGGTTAGAAACACCATATATTTT. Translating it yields CASSPSEVRNTIYF.

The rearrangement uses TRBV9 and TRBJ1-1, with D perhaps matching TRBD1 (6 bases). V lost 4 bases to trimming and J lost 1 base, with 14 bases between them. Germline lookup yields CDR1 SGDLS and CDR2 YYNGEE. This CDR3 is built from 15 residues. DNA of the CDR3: TGTGCCAGCAGCCCGGGACACCTTGGGAACACTGAAGCTTTCTTT. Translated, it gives CASSPGHLGNTEAFF.

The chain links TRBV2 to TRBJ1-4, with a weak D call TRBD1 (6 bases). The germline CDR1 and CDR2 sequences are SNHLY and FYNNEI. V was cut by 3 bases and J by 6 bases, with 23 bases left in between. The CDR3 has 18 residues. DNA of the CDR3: TGTGCCAGCAGTGACACTAGGGAGCGCGAGGGGGTGGATGAAAAACTGTTTTTT. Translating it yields CASSDTREREGVDEKLFF.

CDR3 in amino acids: CASSSRGVGHNEQFF. CDR3 bases: TGTGCCAGCAGTTCACGGGGGGTAGGACACAATGAGCAGTTCTTC. V is TRBV27 and J is TRBJ2-1, with 7 bases lining up with TRBD2. The junction had 8 bases not matched to a gene; V was cut back by 4 bases and J by 5 bases. Germline CDR1 is MNHEY and CDR2 is SMNVEV (reference sequence). The CDR3 runs 15 residues.

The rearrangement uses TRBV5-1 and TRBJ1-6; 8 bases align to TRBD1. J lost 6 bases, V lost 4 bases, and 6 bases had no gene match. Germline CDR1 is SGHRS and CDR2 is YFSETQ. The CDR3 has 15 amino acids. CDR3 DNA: TGCGCCAGCAGCCCCGCTGGACAGGGTAATTCACCCCTCCACTTT. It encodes CASSPAGQGNSPLHF.

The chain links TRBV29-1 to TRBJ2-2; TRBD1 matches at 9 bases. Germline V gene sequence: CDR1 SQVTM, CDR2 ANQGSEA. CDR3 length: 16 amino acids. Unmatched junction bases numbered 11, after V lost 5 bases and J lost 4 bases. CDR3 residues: CSVQSGGTGRTGELFF. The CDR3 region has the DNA TGCAGCGTTCAGTCTGGCGGGACAGGGCGCACCGGGGAGCTGTTTTTT.

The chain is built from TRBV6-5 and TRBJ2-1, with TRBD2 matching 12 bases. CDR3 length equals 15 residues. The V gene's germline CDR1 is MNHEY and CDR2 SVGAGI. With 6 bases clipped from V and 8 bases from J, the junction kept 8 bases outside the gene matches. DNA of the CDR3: TGTGCCAGCAGCCTGACTAGCGGGAGCAGATATGAGCAGTTCTTC. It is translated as CASSLTSGSRYEQFF.

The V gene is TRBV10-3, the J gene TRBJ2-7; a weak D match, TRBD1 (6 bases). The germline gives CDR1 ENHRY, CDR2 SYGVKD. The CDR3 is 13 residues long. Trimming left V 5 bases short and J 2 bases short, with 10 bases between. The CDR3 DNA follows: TGTGCCATCAGTCCCGGGACACCCTACGAGCAGTACGTC. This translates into CAISPGTPYEQYV.

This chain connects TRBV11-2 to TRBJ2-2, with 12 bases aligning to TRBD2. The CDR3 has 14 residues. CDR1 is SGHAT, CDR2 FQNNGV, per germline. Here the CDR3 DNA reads TGTGCGCTCCTTCTAGCGGGGGGGCCCGGGGAGCTGTTTTTT. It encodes CALLLAGGPGELFF.

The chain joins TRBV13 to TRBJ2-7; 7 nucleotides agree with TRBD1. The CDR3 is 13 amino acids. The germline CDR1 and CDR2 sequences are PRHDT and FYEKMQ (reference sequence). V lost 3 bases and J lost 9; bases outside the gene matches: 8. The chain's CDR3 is CASSFTGVEGQYF. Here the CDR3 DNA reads TGTGCCAGCAGCTTCACAGGGGTGGAAGGGCAGTACTTC. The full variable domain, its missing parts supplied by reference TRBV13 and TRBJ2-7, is AAGVIQSPRHLIKEKRETATLKCYPIPRHDTVYWYQQGPGQDPQFLISFYEKMQSDKGSIPDRFSAQQFSDYHSELNMSSLELGDSALYFCASSFTGVEGQYFGPGTRLTVT.

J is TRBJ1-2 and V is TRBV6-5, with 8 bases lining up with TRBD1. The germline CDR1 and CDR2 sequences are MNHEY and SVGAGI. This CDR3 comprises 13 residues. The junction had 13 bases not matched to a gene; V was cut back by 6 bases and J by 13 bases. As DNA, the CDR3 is TGTGCCAGCAGCCTCGGACAGGGTAAACTTGGCACCTTC. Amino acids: CASSLGQGKLGTF.

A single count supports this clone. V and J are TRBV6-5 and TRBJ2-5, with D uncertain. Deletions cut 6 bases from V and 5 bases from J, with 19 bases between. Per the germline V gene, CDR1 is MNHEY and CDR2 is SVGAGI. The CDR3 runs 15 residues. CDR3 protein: CASSKRIGSEETQYF. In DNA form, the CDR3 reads TGTGCCAGCAGCAAACGGATAGGTTCGGAGGAGACCCAGTACTTC.

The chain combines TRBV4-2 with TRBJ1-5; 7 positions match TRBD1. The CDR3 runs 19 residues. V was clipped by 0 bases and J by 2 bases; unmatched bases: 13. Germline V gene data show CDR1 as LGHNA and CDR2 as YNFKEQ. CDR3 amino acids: CASSQDAGFLGQGNQPQHF. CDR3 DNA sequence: TGTGCCAGCAGCCAAGATGCGGGGTTTTTAGGACAGGGCAATCAGCCCCAGCATTTT.

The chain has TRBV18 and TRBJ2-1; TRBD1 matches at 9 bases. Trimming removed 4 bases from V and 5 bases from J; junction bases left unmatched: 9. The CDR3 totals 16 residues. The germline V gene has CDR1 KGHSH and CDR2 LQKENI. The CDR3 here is CASSLIQGAGDNEQFF. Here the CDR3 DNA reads TGTGCCAGCTCACTCATACAGGGGGCAGGCGACAATGAGCAGTTCTTC.

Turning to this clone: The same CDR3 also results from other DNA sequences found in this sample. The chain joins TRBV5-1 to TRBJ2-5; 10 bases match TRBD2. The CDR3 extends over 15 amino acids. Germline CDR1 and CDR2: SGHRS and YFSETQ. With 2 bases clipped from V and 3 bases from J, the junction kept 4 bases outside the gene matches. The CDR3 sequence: CASSLGLAGEETQYF. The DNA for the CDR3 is TGCGCCAGCAGCTTAGGCCTAGCGGGAGAAGAGACCCAGTACTTC. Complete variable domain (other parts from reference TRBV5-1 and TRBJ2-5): KAGVTQTPRYLIKTRGQQVTLSCSPISGHRSVSWYQQTPGQGLQFLFEYFSETQRNKGNFPGRFSGRQFSNSRSEMNVSTLELGDSALYLCASSLGLAGEETQYFGPGTRLLVL.

CDR3 amino acids: CASSELRPGLATNIQYF. CDR3 bases: TGTGCCAGCAGTGAACTCCGACCGGGACTAGCGACAAACATTCAGTACTTC. V gene TRBV2 combines with J gene TRBJ2-4, with TRBD2 matching 10 bases. J gave up 6 bases and V 2 bases, and 10 bases lay outside the gene matches. This CDR3 comprises 17 residues. Germline CDR1 and CDR2: SNHLY and FYNNEI. The variable domain in full, completed from reference TRBV2 and TRBJ2-4, reads EPEVTQTPSHQVTQMGQEVILRCVPISNHLYFYWYRQILGQKVEFLVSFYNNEISEKSEIFDDQFSVERPDGSNFTLKIRSTKLEDSAMYFCASSELRPGLATNIQYFGAGTRLSVL.

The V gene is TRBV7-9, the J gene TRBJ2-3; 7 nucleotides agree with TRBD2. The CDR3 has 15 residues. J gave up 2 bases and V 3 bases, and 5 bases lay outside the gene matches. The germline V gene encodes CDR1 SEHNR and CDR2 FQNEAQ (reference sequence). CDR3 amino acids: CASSFSSGNTDTQYF. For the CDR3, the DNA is TGTGCCAGCAGCTTCTCTAGCGGAAACACAGATACGCAGTATTTT.

The CDR3 bases are TGTGCCAGCAGCTCTGGGCAGACCATCTATGGCTACACCTTC. Its protein is CASSSGQTIYGYTF. The chain is built from TRBV7-9 and TRBJ1-2, with unresolved D. The germline V gene encodes CDR1 SEHNR and CDR2 FQNEAQ (reference sequence). V was pared by 4 bases and J by 4 bases, with 13 bases between. The CDR3 consists of 14 residues. Together with reference TRBV7-9 and TRBJ1-2, the CDR3 gives the full variable domain: DTGVSQNPRHKITKRGQNVTFRCDPISEHNRLYWYRQTLGQGPEFLTYFQNEAQLEKSRLLSDRFSAERPKGSFSTLEIQRTEQGDSAMYLCASSSGQTIYGYTFGSGTRLTVV.

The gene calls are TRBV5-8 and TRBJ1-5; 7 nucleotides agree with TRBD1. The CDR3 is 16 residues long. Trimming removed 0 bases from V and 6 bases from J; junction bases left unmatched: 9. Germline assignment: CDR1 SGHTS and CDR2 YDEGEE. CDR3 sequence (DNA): TGTGCCAGCAGCTTGGGTAGCAGGGGGTTCGGTCAGCCCCAGCATTTT. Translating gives CASSLGSRGFGQPQHF.

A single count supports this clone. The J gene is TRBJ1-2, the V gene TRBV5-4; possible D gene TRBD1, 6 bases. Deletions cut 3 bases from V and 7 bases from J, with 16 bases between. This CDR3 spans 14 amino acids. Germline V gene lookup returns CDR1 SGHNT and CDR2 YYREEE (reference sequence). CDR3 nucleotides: TGTGCCAGCAGCTCCGGGGACATACTACCTGGCTACACCTTC. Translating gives CASSSGDILPGYTF.

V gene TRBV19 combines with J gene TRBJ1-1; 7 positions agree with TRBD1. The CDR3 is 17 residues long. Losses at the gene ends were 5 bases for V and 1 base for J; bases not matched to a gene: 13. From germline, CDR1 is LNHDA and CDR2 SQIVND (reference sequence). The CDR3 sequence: CASSARQGTIGNTEAFF. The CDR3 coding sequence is TGTGCCAGTAGTGCAAGACAGGGTACGATCGGGAACACTGAAGCTTTCTTT.

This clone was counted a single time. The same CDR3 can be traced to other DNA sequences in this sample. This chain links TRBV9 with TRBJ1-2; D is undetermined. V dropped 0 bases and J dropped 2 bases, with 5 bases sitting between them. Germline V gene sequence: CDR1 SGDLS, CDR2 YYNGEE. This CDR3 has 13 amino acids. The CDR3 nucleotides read TGTGCCAGCAGCGTAGACAGAAACTATGGCTACACCTTC. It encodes CASSVDRNYGYTF.